Below, 29 T cell receptor beta chains from the same sample are listed, as sequenced in a study of OX40 agonist ivuxolimab in advanced cancers. Some clones are missing from TCRdb's copy, which holds only in-frame ones; the method was immunoSEQ multiplex PCR. This table holds about 73,000 clones, 90% found once. Sequences were derived from CD4+ or CD8+ T cells sorted from blood, sampled in a trial of the OX40 agonist ivuxolimab. All receptors come from an adult with an advanced solid tumor such as melanoma, head and neck, liver or kidney cancer.

This sequence joins TRBV2 and TRBJ2-2, with a possible D match to TRBD2 (6 bases). CDR1 and CDR2 from the germline V gene are SNHLY and FYNNEI. V lost 8 bases, J lost 8 bases, and 12 bases lay in between. The CDR3 loop spans 12 amino acids. CDR3 sequence reads: CASVRERGELFF. The CDR3 DNA is TGTGCCAGCGTCCGGGAGAGGGGGGAGCTGTTTTTT.

The chain combines TRBV7-2 with TRBJ1-5; D is unclear. V shed 5 bases and J shed 4 bases, with 15 bases lying between them. The CDR3 totals 15 residues. Per germline, CDR1 SGHTA and CDR2 FQGNSA. The CDR3, as DNA: TGTGCCAGCAGCATAACCGGTGTAGTTAATCAGCCCCAGCATTTT. This sequence encodes CASSITGVVNQPQHF.

The CDR3: CASSRDRFTYEQYF. In DNA, the CDR3 is TGTGCCAGCTCACGAGACAGGTTCACCTACGAGCAGTACTTC. The chain links TRBV18 to TRBJ2-7; weak D call: TRBD1 (6 bases). Germline values: CDR1 KGHSH, CDR2 LQKENI. The CDR3 totals 14 residues. Trimming shortened V by 4 bases and J by 2 bases, and 12 bases separated the two germline ends.

The chain joins TRBV9 to TRBJ2-3, with D possibly being TRBD1 or TRBD2 (5 bases each). The CDR3 spans 16 residues. Germline CDR1 is SGDLS and CDR2 is YYNGEE. Trimming cost V 0 bases and J 0 bases, with 11 bases left between them. CDR3 amino acids: CASSVDLWDSTDTQYF. In DNA form, the CDR3 reads TGTGCCAGCAGCGTAGATTTGTGGGACAGCACAGATACGCAGTATTTT.

V gene TRBV9 combines with J gene TRBJ2-3; tentative D call: TRBD1 (8 bases). The V end lost 1 base, the J end lost 6 bases, and 12 bases lay between the germline ends. This CDR3 region has 14 residues. Germline values: CDR1 SGDLS, CDR2 YYNGEE. The CDR3 bases are TGTGCCAGCAGCGTAACAGGGGGGGAGGATACGCAGTATTTT. This translates into CASSVTGGEDTQYF.

The V gene is TRBV7-2, the J gene TRBJ2-7, with unresolved D. CDR3 length equals 13 residues. Trimming took 0 bases from V and 5 from J, leaving 8 bases between them. Germline CDR1 is SGHTA and CDR2 is FQGNSA. CDR3 region: CASSLATRNEQYF. CDR3 bases: TGTGCCAGCAGCTTAGCGACCAGAAACGAGCAGTACTTC. Together with reference TRBV7-2 and TRBJ2-7, the CDR3 gives the full variable domain: GAGVSQSPSNKVTEKGKDVELRCDPISGHTALYWYRQSLGQGLEFLIYFQGNSAPDKSGLPSDRFSAERTGGSVSTLTIQRTQQEDSAVYLCASSLATRNEQYFGPGTRLTVT.

The chain links TRBV25-1 to TRBJ2-5; D remains ambiguous. Trimming shortened V by 1 base and J by 5 bases, and 11 bases separated the two germline ends. Germline V gene sequence: CDR1 MGHDK, CDR2 SYGVNS. The CDR3 loop spans 14 amino acids. This CDR3 reads CASSESDSRETQYF. CDR3 nucleotides: TGTGCCAGCAGTGAATCAGATTCCCGGGAGACCCAGTACTTC.

This clone showed up just once. The rearrangement joins TRBV9 to TRBJ2-7, with 10 bases that match TRBD1. V was clipped by 3 bases and J by 3 bases; unmatched bases: 12. The CDR3 covers 17 residues. Germline CDR1 and CDR2: SGDLS and YYNGEE. CDR3 amino acids: CASSGLNRDRGIYEQYF. DNA of the CDR3: TGTGCCAGCAGCGGCCTAAACAGGGACAGGGGTATCTACGAGCAGTACTTC.

This rearrangement joins TRBV7-2 to TRBJ1-1; tentative D call: TRBD1 (5 bases). The V end lost 4 bases, the J end lost 2 bases, and 17 bases lay between the germline ends. The CDR3 has 16 residues. Germline CDR1 is SGHTA and CDR2 is FQGNSA. The CDR3 DNA sequence: TGTGCCAGCAGCTCGAGACAAGCCCGGGGCAACACTGAAGCTTTCTTT. Its translation: CASSSRQARGNTEAFF.

The table lists this clone with a few counts. This chain connects TRBV4-2 to TRBJ1-5; D gene unclear. V lost 1 base and J 4 bases, leaving 5 bases between the germline ends. The germline CDR1 and CDR2 sequences are LGHNA and YNFKEQ. The CDR3 is 13 amino acids. CDR3 nucleotides: TGTGCCAGCAGCCAAGGCGGGAATCAGCCCCAGCATTTT. Translated: CASSQGGNQPQHF.

The CDR3 here is CASSIDRQGRKTQYF. The CDR3 nucleotides read TGTGCCAGTAGTATAGACCGACAGGGGAGGAAGACCCAGTACTTC. This chain connects TRBV19 to TRBJ2-5, with 8 bases fitting TRBD1. Germline CDR1 reads LNHDA; CDR2 reads SQIVND (reference sequence). With V trimmed by 0 bases and J by 6 bases, 6 bases remained unmatched. This CDR3 contains 15 residues.

The chain has TRBV5-4 and TRBJ2-5, with D uncertain. This CDR3 spans 15 amino acids. V gave up 2 bases and J gave up 2 bases, with 13 bases separating them. Germline V lookup: CDR1 SGHNT, CDR2 YYREEE (reference sequence). The CDR3 nucleotides are TGTGCCAGCAGCTTAGTAGGTCTGTTGCAAGAGACCCAGTACTTC. Translated: CASSLVGLLQETQYF.

The chain links TRBV7-2 to TRBJ1-3, with TRBD1 identical over 9 bases. The CDR3 has 17 residues. Trimming at V came to 3 bases and at J to 0 bases, leaving 6 bases not matched to a gene. Germline CDR1 and CDR2: SGHTA and FQGNSA. Here the CDR3 reads CASSFPTGGSSGNTIYF. The CDR3 nucleotides are TGTGCCAGCAGCTTTCCTACAGGGGGCTCCTCTGGAAACACCATATATTTT.

In this sample, this clone turned up once. This rearrangement joins TRBV6-1 to TRBJ2-2, with TRBD1 as a possible D gene (6 bases). Per the germline V gene, CDR1 is MNHNS and CDR2 is SASEGT. V was clipped by 4 bases and J by 5 bases, with 14 bases between them. The CDR3 runs to 15 residues. CDR3 loop: CASSVRGPGTGELFF. As DNA, the CDR3 is TGTGCCAGCAGTGTCAGGGGCCCGGGGACCGGGGAGCTGTTTTTT.

This sequence joins TRBV5-4 and TRBJ2-1; TRBD2 matches at 9 bases. The trim removed 7 bases at V and 7 bases at J, leaving 15 bases unmatched. The CDR3 length is 16 residues. The V gene's germline CDR1 is SGHNT and CDR2 YYREEE (reference sequence). CDR3 protein: CASSEGSSGAGNEQFF. CDR3 DNA: TGTGCCAGCTCGGAGGGGTCTAGCGGGGCCGGGAATGAGCAGTTCTTC.

V is TRBV7-2 and J is TRBJ2-7; 9 bases are a match to TRBD2. Germline V gene sequence: CDR1 SGHTA, CDR2 FQGNSA. J was trimmed by 5 bases and V by 2 bases; bases with no gene match: 16. This CDR3 is built from 18 residues. CDR3 protein: CASSLLSASGTHRDEQYF. CDR3 nucleotides: TGTGCCAGCAGCTTACTCTCTGCTAGCGGGACCCACCGGGACGAGCAGTACTTC.

The genes are TRBV30 and TRBJ1-2; TRBD1 matches at 10 bases. From germline, CDR1 is GTSNPN and CDR2 SVGIG (reference sequence). V shed 3 bases, J shed 6 bases, and the junction held 7 bases outside the gene matches. CDR3 length: 14 residues. Here the CDR3 DNA reads TGTGCCTGGAGCAGACAGGGGGCGGCTCATGGCTACACCTTC. This sequence encodes CAWSRQGAAHGYTF.

The gene calls are TRBV4-3 and TRBJ1-4; D is possibly TRBD1 (6 bases). The germline gives CDR1 LGHNA, CDR2 YSLEER. Between the trimmed V and J ends, which lost 2 bases and 5 bases, there was a span of 15 bases. This CDR3 is built from 16 residues. The CDR3: CASSQYLGGKNEKLFF. CDR3 bases: TGCGCCAGCAGCCAATACTTAGGGGGTAAAAATGAAAAACTGTTTTTT.

J is TRBJ1-1 and V is TRBV6-1; D may be TRBD1 (5 bases). The CDR3 sequence is 13 residues long. Germline loops: CDR1 MNHNS, CDR2 SASEGT. The V gene lost 5 bases and the J gene lost 1 base, with 8 bases spanning the gap. CDR3 protein: CASSFQGNTEAFF. The DNA of the CDR3 is TGTGCCAGCAGTTTTCAGGGGAACACTGAAGCTTTCTTT.

The V call is TRBV4-3, the J call TRBJ2-1; D may be TRBD1 (6 bases). Trimming took 3 bases from V and 10 from J, leaving 10 bases between them. CDR3 length: 12 amino acids. In germline, CDR1 is LGHNA, CDR2 YSLEER. This CDR3 is CASSHGGDEQFF. CDR3 DNA: TGCGCCAGCAGCCATGGGGGCGACGAGCAGTTCTTC.

The chain employs TRBV6-6 and TRBJ2-5; the D gene is possibly TRBD2 (5 bases). Germline-derived CDR1 and CDR2 are MNHNY and SVGAGI (reference sequence). V was clipped by 0 bases and J by 7 bases, with 15 bases between them. The CDR3 runs 15 residues. The CDR3 loop reads CASSYSDLGPGTQYF. The CDR3 nucleotides are TGTGCCAGCAGTTACTCGGACTTAGGGCCGGGGACCCAGTACTTC.

This clone was counted only a few times. V gene TRBV2 combines with J gene TRBJ2-7, with a possible D match to TRBD2 (6 bases). This CDR3 has 13 residues. Germline V gene data show CDR1 as SNHLY and CDR2 as FYNNEI. V gave up 7 bases and J gave up 3 bases, with 13 bases separating them. The CDR3 coding sequence is TGTGCCAGCAAGGGAGGATATGTCTACGAGCAGTACTTC. It is translated as CASKGGYVYEQYF.

This clone was seen only a few times. The CDR3 DNA is TGTGCCAGCAGGATGGGGGATTCACCCCTCCACTTT. Translating it yields CASRMGDSPLHF. The rearrangement uses TRBV6-5 and TRBJ1-6; D is perhaps TRBD1 (5 bases). CDR1 is MNHEY and CDR2 is SVGAGI in the germline V gene. V lost 6 bases, J lost 8 bases, and 8 bases lay in between. This CDR3 is built from 12 residues.

This chain connects TRBV19 to TRBJ2-3; TRBD2 matches 7 bases. The CDR3 length is 17 residues. V was clipped by 7 bases and J by 3 bases; unmatched bases: 16. The germline gives CDR1 LNHDA, CDR2 SQIVND (reference sequence). The CDR3 protein is CASIGSEGLPLTDTQYF. The DNA for the CDR3 is TGTGCCAGTATCGGCTCTGAGGGACTACCTCTGACAGATACGCAGTATTTT.

This clone occurred a few times. V is TRBV7-8 and J is TRBJ1-1, with D unresolved. Between the trimmed V and J ends, which lost 5 bases and 3 bases, there was a span of 7 bases. The CDR3 runs 12 residues. In germline, CDR1 is SGHVS, CDR2 FQNEAQ. DNA of the CDR3: TGTGCCAGCAGCCCCGTGGACACTGAAGCTTTCTTT. Translated, it gives CASSPVDTEAFF.

This sequence joins TRBV6-4 and TRBJ1-2; D is unresolved. Trimming removed 4 bases from V and 4 bases from J, with 10 bases in between. Germline V lookup: CDR1 MRHNA, CDR2 SNTAGT. The CDR3 has 13 residues. The CDR3 nucleotides read TGTGCCAGCAGTGCGGAAACGGGCTATGGCTACACCTTC. The encoded protein is CASSAETGYGYTF.

The CDR3 sequence: CASSLAGHSYNEQFF. The DNA for the CDR3 is TGTGCCAGCAGCCTCGCTGGTCACTCCTACAATGAGCAGTTCTTC. The chain is built from TRBV7-2 and TRBJ2-1; D unresolved. Trimming removed 5 bases from V and 0 bases from J, with 11 bases in between. Per germline, CDR1 SGHTA and CDR2 FQGNSA. The CDR3 contains 15 residues.

The CDR3 DNA reads TGTGCCAGCAGCGTTGTTCCAGAGGCCTACGAGCAGTACTTC. Its protein is CASSVVPEAYEQYF. V gene TRBV7-2 combines with J gene TRBJ2-7; D is uncertain. The CDR3 sequence is 14 residues long. V lost 5 bases and J 2 bases, leaving 13 bases between the germline ends. Germline V gene data show CDR1 as SGHTA and CDR2 as FQGNSA.

This chain connects TRBV27 to TRBJ2-1; 8 bases align to TRBD2. The CDR3 totals 16 residues. J gave up 6 bases and V 0 bases, and 7 bases lay outside the gene matches. CDR1 is MNHEY, CDR2 SMNVEV, per germline (reference sequence). DNA of the CDR3: TGTGCCAGCAGTTTATCGGTTAATAGCGGGATCAATGAGCAGTTCTTC. Amino acids: CASSLSVNSGINEQFF.